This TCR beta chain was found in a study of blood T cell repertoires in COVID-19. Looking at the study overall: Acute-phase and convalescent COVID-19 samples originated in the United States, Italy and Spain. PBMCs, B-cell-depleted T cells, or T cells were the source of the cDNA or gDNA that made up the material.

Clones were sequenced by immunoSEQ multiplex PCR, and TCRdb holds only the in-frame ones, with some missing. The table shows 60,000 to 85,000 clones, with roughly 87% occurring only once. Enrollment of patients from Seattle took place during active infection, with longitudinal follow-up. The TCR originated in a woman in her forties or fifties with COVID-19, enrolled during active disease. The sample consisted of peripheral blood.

For the CDR3, the DNA is TGTGCCAGCAGCTTAAGGGCCGGGGTGATGCGGGAGCAGTACTTC. Translation: CASSLRAGVMREQYF. This chain joins TRBV7-3 and TRBJ2-7; D is perhaps TRBD2 (5 bases). The CDR3 sequence is 15 residues long. Between the trimmed V and J ends, which lost 1 base and 7 bases, there was a span of 17 bases. Germline V gene lookup returns CDR1 SGHTA and CDR2 FQGTGA.